This T cell receptor (beta chain) is drawn from a study of cytomegalovirus exposure and HLA in healthy donors. Sequenced by immunoSEQ multiplex PCR; TCRdb stores in-frame clones only, minus some. The sample contains about 130,000 clones, roughly 89% of which appear only once. With 0 bases removed from V and 2 bases from J, the gap between germline ends came to 10 bases. Germline CDR1 MNHNY, CDR2 SVGAGI (reference sequence). The CDR3 has 15 residues. The chain combines TRBV6-6 with TRBJ1-1; D might be TRBD1 (5 bases). The sample comprised PBMCs. The sequence was obtained from a young woman in good health and CMV-seropositive. CDR3 region: CASSYSMGGNTEAFF. In nucleotides, the CDR3 is TGTGCCAGCAGTTACTCGATGGGGGGTAACACTGAAGCTTTCTTT.